The clone carrying this TCR beta chain was counted once. This specimen belongs to a study of blood T cell repertoires in COVID-19. At the level of the study: Material from acute and convalescent COVID-19 was sourced from the United States, Italy and Spain.

Authors' processing steps: Reference gene primers were amplified, and this amplification served to estimate nucleated cell counts. The data were produced by immunoSEQ multiplex PCR, yet TCRdb's version contains in-frame clones alone and is incomplete. V, J and clone size derive from that table, while D and trimming were established from the DNA sequence. The repertoire holds under 200,000 clones, less than 90% seen once, with roughly 7.3% in the top ten. The trim removed 4 bases at V and 3 bases at J, leaving 6 bases unmatched. Germline CDR1 reads SGHRS; CDR2 reads YFSETQ. The CDR3 has 16 amino acids. Enrolled through a virtual design, the participants were between roughly 18 and 100 years of age and came from around 25 US areas.

This sequence originates from a woman aged 45-59 years who had recovered from COVID-19. The specimen was PBMCs or T cells enriched from blood (not recorded which). This sequence joins TRBV5-1 and TRBJ2-6; 8 bases are shared with TRBD1. The DNA for the CDR3 is TGCGCCAGCAGCCCAGGGGGCTCACATGGGGCCAACGTCCTGACTTTC. Translating it yields CASSPGGSHGANVLTF.